Each of the 20 T cell receptor beta chains below was sequenced from the same sample in a study of identical twins. From the 5' RACE reads, TCRdb called clonotypes with MiXCR, one entry per CDR3 protein. The table lists around 490,000 distinct CDR3 sequences, about 16% of them singletons. The sample was also linked to a second study, of yellow fever vaccine responses in identical twins.

Material: CD4+ T cells sorted from blood. The origin of the receptors is a woman aged 18 to 35 in good health.

This sequence joins TRBV20-1 and TRBJ2-7, with a tentative D call TRBD2 (6 bases). Germline V gene sequence: CDR1 DFQATT, CDR2 SNEGSKA (reference sequence). The V gene lost 6 bases and the J gene lost 6 bases, with 12 bases spanning the gap. The CDR3 covers 11 residues. The CDR3 protein is CSAPRGSEQYF. DNA of the CDR3: TGCAGTGCCCCCCGGGGGAGCGAGCAGTACTTC.

The chain combines TRBV4-1 with TRBJ1-5; D might be TRBD1 (5 bases). The CDR3 loop spans 15 amino acids. The germline CDR1 and CDR2 sequences are MGHRA and YSYEKL. The V end lost 4 bases, the J end lost 3 bases, and 13 bases lay between the germline ends. CDR3 sequence reads: CASSPHTGYNQPQHF. CDR3 nucleotides: TGCGCCAGCAGCCCCCACACAGGCTACAATCAGCCCCAGCATTTT.

The CDR3 sequence: CASSPTTGGIQPQHF. Here the CDR3 DNA reads TGTGCCAGCAGTCCGACGACAGGGGGCATCCAGCCCCAGCATTTT. The chain employs TRBV12-3 or TRBV12-4 and TRBJ1-5; TRBD1 matches 10 bases. The junction had 8 bases not matched to a gene; V was cut back by 5 bases and J by 7 bases. The CDR3 loop spans 15 amino acids.

A few counts support this clonotype. The CDR3 DNA reads as TGCAGTGTGCACAGACAGGGCAGGAATCAGCCCCAGCATTTT. Protein sequence: CSVHRQGRNQPQHF. The genes are TRBV20-1 and TRBJ1-5; the match to TRBD1 covers 7 bases. The CDR3 contains 14 residues. Germline assignment: CDR1 DFQATT and CDR2 SNEGSKA (reference sequence). The ends lost 7 bases at V and 4 bases at J; junction bases unmatched: 10.

The chain uses TRBV6-4 and TRBJ2-7; tentatively, D is TRBD1 (5 bases). With 7 bases removed from V and 4 bases from J, the gap between germline ends came to 14 bases. Germline loops: CDR1 MRHNA, CDR2 SNTAGT. This CDR3 is 13 amino acids long. The chain's CDR3 is CASTFDRSYEQYV. CDR3 nucleotide sequence: TGTGCCAGCACTTTTGACAGATCTTACGAGCAGTACGTC.

This clonotype turned up a few times. The chain joins TRBV24-1 to TRBJ2-3; 9 positions agree with TRBD1. Trimming took 4 bases from V and 5 from J; bases not matched to a gene: 9. The CDR3 is 16 amino acids. Germline CDR1 and CDR2: KGHDR and SFDVKD. The CDR3 is CATSERSGTGKDTQYF. CDR3 DNA: TGTGCCACCAGTGAACGGTCCGGGACAGGGAAAGATACGCAGTATTTT.

This clonotype was observed at least ten times. The V and J genes are TRBV12-3 or TRBV12-4 and TRBJ2-3; D may be TRBD1 (5 bases). Between the trimmed V and J ends, which lost 1 base and 2 bases, there was a span of 16 bases. The CDR3 covers 17 residues. Written as DNA, the CDR3 is TGTGCCAGCAGTTTAGGGAACAGGATGGGGTACACAGATACGCAGTATTTT. Protein sequence: CASSLGNRMGYTDTQYF.

This clonotype was found a few times. This chain links TRBV5-1 with TRBJ2-5; D gene ambiguous. CDR3 length: 14 amino acids. CDR1 and CDR2 (germline): SGHRS, YFSETQ. V dropped 0 bases and J dropped 2 bases, with 8 bases sitting between them. The CDR3 bases are TGCGCCAGCAGCTTGGCCAGAGGACAAGAGACCCAGTACTTC. Translated, it gives CASSLARGQETQYF.

This chain connects TRBV19 to TRBJ2-7; D gene unclear. Germline V CDR1 and CDR2: LNHDA, SQIVND (reference sequence). The CDR3 has 13 residues. V was pared by 7 bases and J by 13 bases, with 23 bases between. The CDR3 reads CASTIKQRLVFYF. CDR3 bases: TGTGCCAGTACCATTAAACAGAGGCTGGTCTTTTACTTC. Together with reference TRBV19 and TRBJ2-7, the CDR3 gives the full variable domain: DGGITQSPKYLFRKEGQNVTLSCEQNLNHDAMYWYRQDPGQGLRLIYYSQIVNDFQKGDIAEGYSVSREKKESFPLTVTSAQKNPTAFYLCASTIKQRLVFYFGPGTRLTVT.

In this sample, this clonotype turned up many times. The chain is built from TRBV5-1 and TRBJ2-3; the D gene is possibly TRBD2 (5 bases). Germline V gene sequence: CDR1 SGHRS, CDR2 YFSETQ. The CDR3 totals 12 residues. V shed 4 bases and J shed 6 bases, with 9 bases lying between them. This CDR3 reads CASSTRGDTQYF. CDR3 nucleotide sequence: TGCGCCAGCAGCACCAGAGGGGATACGCAGTATTTT.

This clonotype was detected a few times. The chain joins TRBV7-8 to TRBJ2-7, with 9 nucleotides matching TRBD1. From germline, CDR1 is SGHVS and CDR2 FQNEAQ. Unmatched junction bases numbered 5, after V lost 3 bases and J lost 2 bases. The CDR3 spans 15 residues. CDR3 sequence: CASSFPGQGTYEQYV. CDR3 nucleotides: TGTGCCAGCAGCTTTCCGGGACAGGGAACCTACGAGCAGTACGTC.

This clonotype was seen a few times. J is TRBJ2-7 and V is TRBV4-1, with 8 bases matching TRBD1. This CDR3 has 15 amino acids. Germline V CDR1 and CDR2: MGHRA, YSYEKL. V was pared by 0 bases and J by 4 bases, with 5 bases of the junction left unmatched. The CDR3 nucleotides read TGCGCCAGCAGCCAAGAACAGGGGGATTGGTACGAGCAGTACGTC. Translating gives CASSQEQGDWYEQYV.

The rearrangement uses TRBV28 and TRBJ1-1, with D maybe TRBD1 (6 bases). Germline CDR1 reads MDHEN; CDR2 reads SYDVKM. The CDR3 is 18 amino acids. Trimming pared 6 bases from V and 1 base from J, leaving 24 bases between. The CDR3 bases are TGTGCCAGCAGCCAGCCCTTTTCCGGGACATCCTCGAACACTGAAGCTTTCTTT. Translating it yields CASSQPFSGTSSNTEAFF.

This clonotype was observed a handful of times. The CDR3 loop is CSAREDTLNTGELFF. For the CDR3, the DNA is TGCAGTGCTAGAGAAGACACACTGAACACCGGGGAGCTGTTTTTT. The chain links TRBV20-1 to TRBJ2-2; D gene unclear. Germline V CDR1 and CDR2: DFQATT, SNEGSKA (reference sequence). The CDR3 runs 15 residues. V lost 0 bases, J lost 1 base, and 9 bases lay in between.

V is TRBV20-1 and J is TRBJ1-5; 8 bases align to TRBD1. The junction had 7 bases not matched to a gene; V was cut back by 5 bases and J by 4 bases. The germline CDR1 and CDR2 sequences are DFQATT and SNEGSKA (reference sequence). The CDR3 has 14 amino acids. The CDR3: CSASRDRNNQPQHF. In DNA form, the CDR3 reads TGCAGTGCTTCCCGGGACAGGAATAATCAGCCCCAGCATTTT.

This clonotype was found a few times. The chain recombines TRBV2 with TRBJ2-7; tentative D call: TRBD1 (6 bases). Trimming cost V 7 bases and J 6 bases, with 13 bases left between them. The CDR3 contains 12 residues. Germline assignment: CDR1 SNHLY and CDR2 FYNNEI. The CDR3 sequence: CASTQGLFEQYV. CDR3 in DNA: TGTGCCAGCACCCAGGGGTTGTTCGAGCAGTACGTC.

The chain recombines TRBV10-3 with TRBJ1-5; tentative D call: TRBD1 (6 bases). The CDR3 extends over 18 amino acids. From germline, CDR1 is ENHRY and CDR2 SYGVKD. V lost 3 bases, J lost 2 bases, and 20 bases lay in between. Here the CDR3 reads CAISDSGPGQGRNQPQHF. The DNA of the CDR3 is TGTGCCATCAGTGACTCAGGACCCGGGCAGGGGCGCAATCAGCCCCAGCATTTT.

The V call is TRBV6-5, the J call TRBJ1-3; D gene unclear. There are 12 residues in the CDR3. Trimming removed 5 bases at V and 1 base at J, with 3 bases between. CDR1 and CDR2 from the germline V gene are MNHEY and SVGAGI. The CDR3 coding sequence is TGTGCCAGCAGTACGTCTGGAAACACCATATATTTT. It yields the protein CASSTSGNTIYF.

The chain has TRBV14 and TRBJ2-3; D is perhaps TRBD2 (5 bases). V was pared by 4 bases and J by 0 bases, with 11 bases between. The CDR3 loop spans 15 amino acids. The germline CDR1 and CDR2 sequences are SGHDN and FVKESK. CDR3 nucleotides: TGTGCCAGCAGCCGGCTAGCCACTAGCACAGATACGCAGTATTTT. Residues: CASSRLATSTDTQYF.

This clonotype was seen a handful of times. This chain links TRBV3-1 with TRBJ1-1; D unresolved. V lost 0 bases to trimming and J lost 5 bases, with 10 bases between them. The CDR3 loop spans 14 amino acids. In germline, CDR1 is LGHDT, CDR2 YNNKEL (reference sequence). The CDR3 loop is CASSQDLARTEAFF. CDR3 nucleotide sequence: TGTGCCAGCAGCCAAGATCTAGCCCGTACTGAAGCTTTCTTT. Together with reference TRBV3-1 and TRBJ1-1, the CDR3 gives the full variable domain: DTAVSQTPKYLVTQMGNDKSIKCEQNLGHDTMYWYKQDSKKFLKIMFSYNNKELIINETVPNRFSPKSPDKAHLNLHINSLELGDSAVYFCASSQDLARTEAFFGQGTRLTVV.